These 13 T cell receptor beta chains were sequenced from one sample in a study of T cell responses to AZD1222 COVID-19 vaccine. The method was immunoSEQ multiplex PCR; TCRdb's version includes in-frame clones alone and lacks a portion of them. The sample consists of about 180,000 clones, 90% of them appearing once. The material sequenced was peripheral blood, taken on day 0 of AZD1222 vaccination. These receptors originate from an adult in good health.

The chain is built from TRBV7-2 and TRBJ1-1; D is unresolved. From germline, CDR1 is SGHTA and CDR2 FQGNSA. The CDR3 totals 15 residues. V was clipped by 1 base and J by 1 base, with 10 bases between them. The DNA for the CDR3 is TGTGCCAGCAGCTTAGATGCAGGCGCGAACACTGAAGCTTTCTTT. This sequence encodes CASSLDAGANTEAFF.

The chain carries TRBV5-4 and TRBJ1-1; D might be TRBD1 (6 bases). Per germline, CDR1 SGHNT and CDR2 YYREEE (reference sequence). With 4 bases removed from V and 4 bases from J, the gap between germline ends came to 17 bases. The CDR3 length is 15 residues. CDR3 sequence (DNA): TGTGCCAGCAGCGCCCCGGCAGGGGCGGTCACTGAAGCTTTCTTT. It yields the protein CASSAPAGAVTEAFF.

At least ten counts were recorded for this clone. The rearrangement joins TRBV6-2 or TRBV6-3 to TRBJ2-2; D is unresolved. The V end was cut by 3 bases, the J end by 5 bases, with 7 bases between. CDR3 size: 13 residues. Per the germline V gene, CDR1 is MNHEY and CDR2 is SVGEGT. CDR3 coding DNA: TGTGCCAGCAGTTATAAGGAGACCGGGGAGCTGTTTTTT. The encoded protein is CASSYKETGELFF.

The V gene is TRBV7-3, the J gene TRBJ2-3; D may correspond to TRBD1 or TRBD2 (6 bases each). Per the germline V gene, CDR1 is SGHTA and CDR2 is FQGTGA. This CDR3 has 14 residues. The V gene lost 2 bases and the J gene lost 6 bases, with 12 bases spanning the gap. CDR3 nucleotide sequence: TGTGCCAGCAGCTTAGGGGGGCCAGAGGATACGCAGTATTTT. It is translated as CASSLGGPEDTQYF.

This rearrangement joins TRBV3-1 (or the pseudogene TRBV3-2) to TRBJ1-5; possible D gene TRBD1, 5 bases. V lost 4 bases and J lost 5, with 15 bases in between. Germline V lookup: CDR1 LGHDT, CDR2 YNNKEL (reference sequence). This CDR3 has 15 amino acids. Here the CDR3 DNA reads TGTGCCAGCAGCCTGCTGGGACGGCCGGATCAGCCCCAGCATTTT. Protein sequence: CASSLLGRPDQPQHF.

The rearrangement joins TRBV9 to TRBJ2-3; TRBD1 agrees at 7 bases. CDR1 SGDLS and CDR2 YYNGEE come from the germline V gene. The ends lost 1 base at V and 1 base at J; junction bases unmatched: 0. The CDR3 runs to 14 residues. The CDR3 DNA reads TGTGCCAGCAGCGTACAGGGGGGCACAGATACGCAGTATTTT. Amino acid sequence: CASSVQGGTDTQYF.

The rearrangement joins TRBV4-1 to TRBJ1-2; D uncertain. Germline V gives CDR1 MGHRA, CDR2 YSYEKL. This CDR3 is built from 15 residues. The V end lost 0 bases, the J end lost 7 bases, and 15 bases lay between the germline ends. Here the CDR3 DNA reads TGCGCCAGCAGCCAAGATGCAGGATGGGTATCTGGCTACACCTTC. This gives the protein CASSQDAGWVSGYTF.

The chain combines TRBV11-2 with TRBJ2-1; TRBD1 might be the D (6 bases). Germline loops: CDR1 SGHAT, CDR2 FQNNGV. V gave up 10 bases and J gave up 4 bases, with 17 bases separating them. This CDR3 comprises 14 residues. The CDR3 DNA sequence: TGTGCCACCTCGAGGGGGTCGGAATACAATGAGCAGTTCTTC. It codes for CATSRGSEYNEQFF. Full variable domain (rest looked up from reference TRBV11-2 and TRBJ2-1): EAGVAQSPRYKIIEKRQSVAFWCNPISGHATLYWYQQILGQGPKLLIQFQNNGVVDDSQLPKDRFSAERLKGVDSTLKIQPAKLEDSAVYLCATSRGSEYNEQFFGPGTRLTVL.

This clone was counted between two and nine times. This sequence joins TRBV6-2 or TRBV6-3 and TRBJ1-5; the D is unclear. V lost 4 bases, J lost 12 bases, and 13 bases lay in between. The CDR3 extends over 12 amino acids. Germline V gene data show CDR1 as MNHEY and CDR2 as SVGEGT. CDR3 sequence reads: CASSFTDAIQHF. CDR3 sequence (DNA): TGTGCCAGCAGTTTCACAGACGCGATCCAGCATTTT.

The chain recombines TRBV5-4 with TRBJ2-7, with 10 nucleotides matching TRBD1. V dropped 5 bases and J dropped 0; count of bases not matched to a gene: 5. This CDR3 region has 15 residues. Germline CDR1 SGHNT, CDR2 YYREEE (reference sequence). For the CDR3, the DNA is TGTGCCAGCAGTCCGGGACAGGGGAGCTCCTACGAGCAGTACTTC. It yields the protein CASSPGQGSSYEQYF.

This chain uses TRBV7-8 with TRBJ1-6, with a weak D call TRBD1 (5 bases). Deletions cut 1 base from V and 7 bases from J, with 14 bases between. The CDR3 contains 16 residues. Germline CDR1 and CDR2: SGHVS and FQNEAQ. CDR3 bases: TGTGCCAGCAGCTTAGAACAGGTGAACCGAAATTCACCCCTCCACTTT. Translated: CASSLEQVNRNSPLHF.

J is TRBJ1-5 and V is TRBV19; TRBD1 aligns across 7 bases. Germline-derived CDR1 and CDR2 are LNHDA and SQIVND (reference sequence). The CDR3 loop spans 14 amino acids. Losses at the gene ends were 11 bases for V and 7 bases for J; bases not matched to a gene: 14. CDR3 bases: TGTGCCGCAAGTAGGCGGAGGGGGCAGCAGCCCCAGCATTTT. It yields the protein CAASRRRGQQPQHF.

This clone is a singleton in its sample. The CDR3 region has the DNA TGTGCCAGTAGTACGGGCGCCGGGTCCCCTATGTTTTTT. Translating it yields CASSTGAGSPMFF. The rearrangement joins TRBV19 to TRBJ1-4; D remains ambiguous. Germline CDR1 reads LNHDA; CDR2 reads SQIVND (reference sequence). The CDR3 loop spans 13 amino acids. Trimming cost V 4 bases and J 15 bases, with 18 bases left between them.